This TCR beta chain was profiled in a study of blood T cell repertoires in COVID-19. Background on the study: Acute and convalescent COVID-19 samples came from the United States, Italy and Spain. T cells, B-cell-depleted T cells, or PBMCs supplied cDNA or gDNA.

TCRdb's table, derived via immunoSEQ multiplex PCR, lists solely in-frame clones and lacks some. This table holds roughly 200,000 clones, over 75% found once. Germline V gives CDR1 LNHDA, CDR2 SQIVND (reference sequence). V gave up 8 bases and J gave up 4 bases; unmatched junction bases: 5. The CDR3 is made up of 14 amino acids. This chain uses TRBV19 with TRBJ2-6; 7 bases are a match to TRBD1. Sequencing was performed on peripheral blood. The sequence derives from a man aged 45-65 years with acute or convalescent COVID-19. The CDR3 spells CASLDRAGANVLTF. The CDR3 DNA sequence: TGTGCCAGTCTTGACAGGGCCGGGGCCAACGTCCTGACTTTC. The variable domain in full, with the rest retrieved from reference TRBV19 and TRBJ2-6, is DGGITQSPKYLFRKEGQNVTLSCEQNLNHDAMYWYRQDPGQGLRLIYYSQIVNDFQKGDIAEGYSVSREKKESFPLTVTSAQKNPTAFYLCASLDRAGANVLTFGAGSRLTVL.